These 14 T cell receptor beta chains were sequenced from one sample in a study of cytomegalovirus exposure and HLA in healthy donors. The PCR employed 60 Vbeta primers together with 13 Jbeta primers. The repertoire was sequenced with immunoSEQ multiplex PCR; TCRdb's copy has only in-frame clones and lacks some. The sample lists some 250,000 clones; about 80% were seen once. The sequenced sample consisted of PBMCs. These receptors all stem from a woman in her 40s in good health and CMV-seropositive.

The chain couples TRBV6-1 to TRBJ2-1, with 9 bases that match TRBD2. Germline CDR1 reads MNHNS; CDR2 reads SASEGT. The CDR3 consists of 15 residues. V lost 6 bases to trimming and J lost 1 base; unmatched junction nucleotides: 4. The CDR3 coding sequence is TGTGCCAGCAGGCCTAGCGGGACTTCCTACAATGAGCAGTTCTTC. This codes for CASRPSGTSYNEQFF.

The chain couples TRBV30 to TRBJ2-3, with 7 positions matching TRBD1. CDR3 length: 13 amino acids. Germline V gene data show CDR1 as GTSNPN and CDR2 as SVGIG (reference sequence). V shed 7 bases and J 4 bases; nucleotides not matched to a gene: 8. In DNA, the CDR3 is TGTGCCTCCCTGACAGGGATCGCAGATACGCAGTATTTT. Translation gives CASLTGIADTQYF.

CDR3: CASSQDFGELFF. The CDR3 nucleotides are TGCGCCAGCAGCCAAGACTTTGGGGAGCTGTTTTTT. The gene calls are TRBV4-1 and TRBJ2-2; D call uncertain. Germline V gene sequence: CDR1 MGHRA, CDR2 YSYEKL. With 0 bases removed from V and 8 bases from J, the gap between germline ends came to 4 bases. The CDR3 has 12 amino acids.

This clone has more than one count but fewer than ten. The chain carries TRBV7-8 and TRBJ2-7; weak D call: TRBD1 (5 bases). The CDR3 runs 17 residues. Per germline, CDR1 SGHVS and CDR2 FQNEAQ. The V end lost 5 bases, the J end lost 0 bases, and 20 bases lay between the germline ends. In nucleotides, the CDR3 is TGTGCCAGCAGCCCGGAGTTTGCGACAGCTTACTCCTACGAGCAGTACTTC. Protein sequence: CASSPEFATAYSYEQYF.

This chain joins TRBV4-2 and TRBJ1-6, with 9 bases that match TRBD1. Germline lookup yields CDR1 LGHNA and CDR2 YNFKEQ. Trimming at V came to 0 bases and at J to 6 bases, leaving 3 bases not matched to a gene. CDR3 length: 16 residues. The CDR3 DNA sequence: TGTGCCAGCAGCCAAGATACAGGGGGCTTTAATTCACCCCTCCACTTT. It codes for CASSQDTGGFNSPLHF.

This chain connects TRBV7-8 to TRBJ1-2; the D is unclear. Trimming cost V 1 base and J 5 bases, with 8 bases left between them. Germline CDR1 SGHVS, CDR2 FQNEAQ. CDR3 length: 13 residues. CDR3 loop: CASSLGSMYGYTF. The CDR3 region has the DNA TGTGCCAGCAGCTTAGGGAGTATGTATGGCTACACCTTC.

CDR3 in amino acids: CASSQDHLAATYEQYF. DNA of the CDR3: TGTGCCAGCAGCCAAGATCATCTGGCGGCAACCTACGAGCAGTACTTC. The genes are TRBV4-2 and TRBJ2-7; D is unclear. CDR1 is LGHNA and CDR2 is YNFKEQ in the germline V gene. Trimming left V 0 bases short and J 2 bases short, with 14 bases between. The CDR3 has 16 amino acids.

A word on this clone: One end of the junction is discordant with germline, which a read error may explain. Other nucleotide sequences from this sample produce the same CDR3. The chain is built from TRBV9 and TRBJ2-2; possibly TRBD2 for D (5 bases). This CDR3 is 15 amino acids long. Germline V CDR1 and CDR2: SGDLS, YYNGEE. CDR3 sequence reads: CASSVEDLNTGELFF. In nucleotides, the CDR3 is TGTGCCAGCAGCGTAGAGGACTTGAACACCGGGGAGCTGTTTTTC.

The sample holds one count of this clone. This chain links TRBV6-5 with TRBJ2-7; 7 bases align to TRBD2. In germline, CDR1 is MNHEY, CDR2 SVGAGI. The CDR3 sequence is 15 residues long. Trimming took 7 bases from V and 2 from J; bases not matched to a gene: 11. This chain's CDR3 is CASTPPSGGTYEQYF. The CDR3 nucleotides are TGTGCCAGCACCCCTCCTAGCGGTGGTACCTACGAGCAGTACTTC.

The chain has TRBV9 and TRBJ1-2, with 7 bases matching TRBD1. The V and J ends lost 1 base and 7 bases, in that order; junction bases with no gene match: 7. The germline CDR1 and CDR2 sequences are SGDLS and YYNGEE. This CDR3 comprises 14 residues. The CDR3 DNA sequence: TGTGCCAGCAGCGTAACCGGGACAGCTAGTGGCTACACCTTC. Translating gives CASSVTGTASGYTF.

This chain uses TRBV30 with TRBJ1-3; no clear D gene. With 1 base removed from V and 3 bases from J, the gap between germline ends came to 10 bases. The germline CDR1 and CDR2 sequences are GTSNPN and SVGIG (reference sequence). This CDR3 is 14 amino acids long. This CDR3 is CAWSDPGGGNTIYF. The CDR3 DNA follows: TGTGCCTGGAGTGATCCAGGAGGTGGAAACACCATATATTTT. Together with reference TRBV30 and TRBJ1-3, the CDR3 gives the full variable domain: SQTIHQWPATLVQPVGSPLSLECTVEGTSNPNLYWYRQAAGRGLQLLFYSVGIGQISSEVPQNLSASRPQDRQFILSSKKLLLSDSGFYLCAWSDPGGGNTIYFGEGSWLTVV.

The CDR3 sequence is CASSYRGSEKLFF. The CDR3 nucleotides are TGTGCCAGCAGTTACAGGGGGAGTGAAAAACTGTTTTTT. V is TRBV6-5 and J is TRBJ1-4; D might be TRBD1 (6 bases). The CDR3 length is 13 residues. Between the trimmed V and J ends, which lost 2 bases and 7 bases, there was a span of 8 bases. CDR1 is MNHEY, CDR2 SVGAGI, per germline.

The CDR3 DNA follows: TGTGCCTGGACCTTACAGGGGGCGTCCCGTGGCTACACCTTC. Amino acid sequence: CAWTLQGASRGYTF. The gene calls are TRBV30 and TRBJ1-2; 9 nucleotides line up with TRBD1. CDR3 length: 14 residues. Germline V lookup: CDR1 GTSNPN, CDR2 SVGIG (reference sequence). Unmatched junction bases numbered 10, after V lost 4 bases and J lost 7 bases. Full variable domain (missing parts from reference TRBV30 and TRBJ1-2): SQTIHQWPATLVQPVGSPLSLECTVEGTSNPNLYWYRQAAGRGLQLLFYSVGIGQISSEVPQNLSASRPQDRQFILSSKKLLLSDSGFYLCAWTLQGASRGYTFGSGTRLTVV.

This sequence joins TRBV14 and TRBJ1-3; D call uncertain. Germline V lookup: CDR1 SGHDN, CDR2 FVKESK. V lost 4 bases to trimming and J lost 1 base, with 11 bases between them. This CDR3 region has 15 residues. The CDR3 here is CASSLSRSSGNTIYF. Here the CDR3 DNA reads TGTGCCAGCAGCCTCTCTCGGTCGTCTGGAAACACCATATATTTT.